This T cell receptor beta chain originates from a study of cytomegalovirus exposure and HLA in healthy donors. Study-wide background: Ancestry clustering placed around four fifths of over 300 genotyped donors in the Caucasian-associated cluster. Overall study results and limits: It was reported in a later analysis that an Asian-associated ancestry cluster showed fewer N-insertions than the approximately 670-donor mean. Accurate HLA-A and HLA-B prediction from TCR beta sequences was reported for most subjects.

The PCR was carried out with 60 Vbeta primers and 13 Jbeta primers. The table came from immunoSEQ multiplex PCR; TCRdb's copy has only in-frame clones and leaves some out. The sample lists about 150,000 clones, about 74% occurring once. Donors were nominally healthy when sampled, though unrecorded immune exposures were likely. This clone was recorded once. Its antigen is still unknown. With V trimmed by 1 base and J by 2 bases, 7 bases remained unmatched. The germline V gene encodes CDR1 SGDLS and CDR2 YYNGEE. CDR3 size: 17 residues. The chain has TRBV9 and TRBJ2-2; 8 bases map to TRBD1. This TCR was recovered from a male donor in good health and CMV-seronegative. Sequences were obtained from PBMCs. The CDR3, as DNA: TGTGCCAGCAGCGTACCCTCTGACAGGGGCAACACCGGGGAGCTGTTTTTT. It translates to CASSVPSDRGNTGELFF. Drawing the rest from reference TRBV9 and TRBJ2-2, the complete variable domain is DSGVTQTPKHLITATGQRVTLRCSPRSGDLSVYWYQQSLDQGLQFLIQYYNGEERAKGNILERFSAQQFPDLHSELNLSSLELGDSALYFCASSVPSDRGNTGELFFGEGSRLTVL.